The clone carrying this T cell receptor beta chain came up many times. Its antigen remains unknown. TCRdb itself ran the 5' RACE reads through MiXCR, one entry per CDR3 protein. The sample shows roughly 220,000 distinct CDR3 sequences, about 10% of them seen only once. This sample stems from a study of CD8 T cells in ankylosing spondylitis. Notes on the study in general: Characteristic of ankylosing spondylitis blood, it appeared, was a TCR beta motif comprising eight highly homologous variants.

This CDR3 is built from 14 residues. CDR1 is DFQATT and CDR2 is SNEGSKA in the germline V gene (reference sequence). V lost 6 bases and J 3 bases, leaving 15 bases between the germline ends. Sequencing was performed on blood, either unsorted or a sorted T cell fraction (not recorded which). This clonotype was obtained from a male donor with ankylosing spondylitis or in good health (not recorded which). The rearrangement uses TRBV20-1 and TRBJ2-1, with D perhaps TRBD1 or TRBD2 (5 bases each). Here the CDR3 DNA reads TGCAGTGCGGGAGCCCAGGGTCACTACAATGAGCAGTTCTTC. Its protein is CSAGAQGHYNEQFF.